This T cell receptor (beta chain) appears in the sequencing data of a study of T cells in Graves' hyperthyroidism and ophthalmopathy. Amplification of TCR beta CDR3 regions was performed using RNA transcripts as template. When the TCR CDR3 underwent first-round RT-PCR, the HTBI primer set was used. One entry per CDR3 protein, called by TCRdb with MiXCR from the multiplex PCR reads. The sample carries hundreds of thousands of distinct CDR3 sequences, 14% recorded once. PBMCs came from around 9.7 ml fresh peripheral blood. The CDR3 contains 19 residues. V was clipped by 7 bases and J by 3 bases, with 28 bases between them. Germline CDR1 reads SEHNR; CDR2 reads FQNEAQ (reference sequence).

This receptor was obtained from a woman younger than 35 with Graves' hyperthyroidism. Sequencing was done on a sample of blood. The gene calls are TRBV7-9 and TRBJ2-4; possibly TRBD1 for D (6 bases). Here the CDR3 DNA reads TGTGCCAGCAACTTCGGGCTCCGATTACGGACAGACATCAAAAACATTCAGTACTTC. Protein product: CASNFGLRLRTDIKNIQYF.